These 9 T cell receptor beta chains were sequenced from one sample in a study of T-cell reconstitution after alpha-beta-depleted transplantation in children listed by TCRdb under 2016. Library generation was performed with PCR. Sequencing was carried out with an Illumina HiSeq 2500. Molecular barcoding was employed in the preparation of TCR libraries, with unique molecular identifiers being used to normalize TCRbeta repertoire quantification. TCRdb itself trimmed the public reads at Q25 with fastp, ran MiXCR and retained productive beta chains. Each CDR3 protein gets just one entry, which takes the most common genes and DNA from the rows behind it. This sample gives hundreds of thousands of distinct CDR3 sequences in total; about 10% of them show up just once. The leading ten clones occupy less than 4.5% of the sample. This specimen consisted of PBMCs from the stem cell graft donor, obtained from the stem cell graft. The receptors shown here come from a human donor who donated a stem cell graft to a child with acute myeloid leukemia.

This rearrangement joins TRBV9 to TRBJ2-1, with D possibly TRBD1 on 6 matching bases. V lost 0 bases, J lost 0 bases, and 10 bases lay in between. Per germline, CDR1 SGDLS and CDR2 YYNGEE. This CDR3 contains 16 residues. CDR3 loop: CASSVAGTPSYNEQFF. The CDR3 DNA is TGTGCCAGCAGCGTAGCAGGGACACCCTCCTACAATGAGCAGTTCTTC.

This clonotype was recorded a few times. The chain joins TRBV7-2 to TRBJ2-7; 8 bases fit TRBD2. This CDR3 region has 12 residues. Germline V gene lookup returns CDR1 SGHTA and CDR2 FQGNSA. V shed 2 bases, J shed 12 bases, and the junction held 6 bases outside the gene matches. CDR3 protein: CASSLISGSWYF. CDR3 coding DNA: TGTGCCAGCAGCTTAATCAGCGGGAGTTGGTACTTC.

This clonotype was observed at least ten times. The V gene is TRBV6-2 or TRBV6-3, the J gene TRBJ2-2, with D perhaps TRBD2 (5 bases). There are 16 residues in the CDR3. V dropped 7 bases and J dropped 5 bases, with 20 bases sitting between them. Germline-derived CDR1 and CDR2 are MNHEY and SVGEGT. The CDR3 DNA sequence: TGTGCCAGCATTCCCAGAGGGCTAGCTGAGACCGGGGAGCTGTTTTTT. This gives the protein CASIPRGLAETGELFF.

This clonotype occurred a few times. The chain uses TRBV20-1 and TRBJ2-1, with 8 bases lining up with TRBD2. V shed 0 bases, J shed 5 bases, and the junction held 3 bases outside the gene matches. The CDR3 is made up of 14 amino acids. Germline V gives CDR1 DFQATT, CDR2 SNEGSKA (reference sequence). CDR3 coding DNA: TGCAGTGCTAGAGATCCTAGCGGGCACAATGAGCAGTTCTTC. Translating it yields CSARDPSGHNEQFF.

A few counts support this clonotype. This rearrangement joins TRBV7-2 to TRBJ2-3; the match to TRBD2 covers 13 bases. In germline, CDR1 is SGHTA, CDR2 FQGNSA. Unmatched junction bases numbered 11, after V lost 2 bases and J lost 0 bases. The CDR3 is 20 residues long. CDR3 DNA: TGTGCCAGCAGCTTATCGCCGGGACTAGCGGGAATTTCTAGCACAGATACGCAGTATTTT. This translates into CASSLSPGLAGISSTDTQYF.

The chain links TRBV6-2 or TRBV6-3 to TRBJ2-7, with a weak D call TRBD2 (6 bases). CDR1 and CDR2 (germline): MNHEY, SVGEGT. This CDR3 region has 15 residues. The V gene lost 6 bases and the J gene lost 2 bases, with 17 bases spanning the gap. The CDR3 sequence is CASSRVGSGTYEQYF. In nucleotides, the CDR3 is TGTGCCAGCAGCCGAGTCGGTAGCGGAACCTACGAGCAGTACTTC.

This clonotype was detected ten times or more. The chain joins TRBV12-3 or TRBV12-4 to TRBJ1-6; D perhaps matches TRBD1 (6 bases). Trimming removed 6 bases at V and 8 bases at J, with 17 bases between. This CDR3 region has 15 residues. The CDR3, as DNA: TGTGCCAGCAGATACTTTGGGGCAGGGGATTCACCCCTCCACTTT. It encodes CASRYFGAGDSPLHF.

This rearrangement joins TRBV6-2 or TRBV6-3 to TRBJ2-7; no definite D call. The germline V gene has CDR1 MNHEY and CDR2 SVGEGT. V was trimmed by 6 bases and J by 0 bases, leaving 18 bases between them. This CDR3 contains 16 residues. CDR3 sequence reads: CASSLTWVVDSYEQYF. The CDR3 nucleotides are TGTGCCAGCAGCCTTACTTGGGTAGTAGACTCCTACGAGCAGTACTTC.

In its sample, this clonotype was seen many times. The genes are TRBV20-1 and TRBJ2-1, with a tentative D call TRBD1 (5 bases). The germline V gene encodes CDR1 DFQATT and CDR2 SNEGSKA (reference sequence). V dropped 8 bases and J dropped 1 base, with 12 bases sitting between them. This CDR3 is built from 13 residues. CDR3 bases: TGCAGTTCCATTGGGGCGTCCTACAATGAGCAGTTCTTC. Residues: CSSIGASYNEQFF.